This TCR beta chain was recorded in a study of Ad26.COV2.S vaccination and SARS-CoV-2 variants. On the study more broadly: Among those in the COV1001 Ad26.COV2.S trial arm was the donor.

The CDR3 length is 15 residues. The germline CDR1 and CDR2 sequences are MNHEY and SVGAGI. V was cut by 6 bases and J by 6 bases, with 20 bases left in between. Noted treatment: roughly 18 received Ad26.COV2.S at low or high dose, single or two shots; 5 received placebo; per-sample allocation not given. Specimen acquisition occurred on day 63 following the initial vaccine or placebo injection. The study used a vaccine consisting of an Ad26 vector that expressed Wuhan-strain SARS-CoV-2 spike. Clones were sequenced by immunoSEQ multiplex PCR, and TCRdb holds only the in-frame ones, with some missing. The sample includes hundreds of thousands of clones, 83% of them seen just once.

The gene calls are TRBV6-5 and TRBJ1-2; the D gene is possibly TRBD1 (6 bases). The material was peripheral blood, obtained in a trial of Ad26.COV2.S vaccine versus placebo. The clonotype comes from a person aged 18-60 years who received the Ad26.COV2.S COVID-19 vaccine or a placebo. The CDR3 DNA sequence: TGTGCCAGCAGACAAGAGGTGGGACATCTTGATGGCTACACCTTC. Encoded protein: CASRQEVGHLDGYTF.